Listed below are T cell receptor beta chains from one sample, sequenced in a study of memory CD4+ T cells and cytomegalovirus serostatus. Clones were sequenced by immunoSEQ multiplex PCR, and TCRdb holds only the in-frame ones, with some missing. Of about 38,000 clones in the sample, around 80% were seen once. Sequencing was performed on memory CD4+ T cells from blood. The source is an adult in good health and CMV-seropositive. Both conserved end residues are part of each CDR3. D genes are given only for firm matches. Expanded clones are given a class, and other clones once, few, many or no size at all.

-	-	TRBJ2-2	14	TRBV5-1	CASSLTTNTGELFF	TGCGCCAGCAGCTTAACTACGAACACCGGGGAGCTGTTTTTT
-	-	TRBJ2-3	16	TRBV6-1	CASSEVGVGSTDTQYF	TGTGCCAGCAGTGAAGTCGGGGTAGGGAGCACAGATACGCAGTATTTT
few	TRBD2	TRBJ2-1	20	TRBV7-2	CASSLAIAGGLQSSYNEQFF	TGTGCCAGCAGCTTAGCGATAGCGGGGGGACTCCAGAGCTCCTACAATGAGCAGTTCTTC
-	TRBD1	TRBJ2-7	14	TRBV27	CASSPTRTGAKQYF	TGTGCCAGCAGTCCAACTCGGACAGGGGCTAAGCAGTACTTC
-	-	TRBJ1-5	13	TRBV28	CASSIPGDQPQHF	TGTGCCAGCAGCATACCAGGGGATCAGCCCCAGCATTTT
-	TRBD1	TRBJ1-1	16	TRBV5-1	CASSRGQGLGDTEAFF	TGCGCCAGCAGCCGAGGACAGGGTCTTGGGGACACTGAAGCTTTCTTT
-	-	TRBJ2-2	15	TRBV18	CASSPGTLNTGELFF	TGTGCCAGCTCACCGGGGACTCTGAACACCGGGGAGCTGTTTTTT
-	-	TRBJ2-7	12	TRBV2	CASMEGRNEQYF	TGTGCCAGCATGGAGGGCAGGAACGAGCAGTACTTC
-	-	TRBJ2-7	13	TRBV2	CASSVDLSYEQYF	TGTGCCAGCAGTGTGGACTTATCCTACGAGCAGTACTTC
-	TRBD2	TRBJ2-1	15	TRBV5-8	CASSFRLAGDNEQFF	TGTGCCAGCAGCTTTCGGCTAGCGGGAGACAATGAGCAGTTCTTC
-	TRBD1	TRBJ1-3	15	TRBV28	CASSSLGQGANTIYF	TGTGCCAGCAGTTCTCTGGGACAGGGGGCAAACACCATATATTTT
-	-	TRBJ2-1	15	TRBV10-3	CATLPDASSYNEQFF	TGTGCCACCCTCCCTGACGCGAGCTCCTACAATGAGCAGTTCTTC
-	-	TRBJ2-7	16	TRBV6-6	CASSSRKGPGDYEQYF	TGTGCCAGCAGTTCACGGAAGGGACCGGGAGACTACGAGCAGTACTTC
few	TRBD1	TRBJ1-4	15	TRBV4-2	CASSPLQGATEKLFF	TGTGCCAGCAGCCCACTACAGGGGGCGACGGAAAAACTGTTTTTT
-	TRBD2	TRBJ2-1	16	TRBV28	CASSSGLAGEGSEQFF	TGTGCCAGCAGTTCCGGACTAGCGGGAGAGGGCAGTGAGCAGTTCTTC
-	-	TRBJ2-3	15	TRBV2	CASSERGDGTDTQYF	TGTGCCAGCAGTGAGCGGGGAGACGGCACAGATACGCAGTATTTT
-	TRBD1	TRBJ2-7	14	TRBV7-2	CASSLGSDRVRQYF	TGTGCCAGCAGCCTTGGGTCGGACAGGGTGCGGCAGTACTTC
-	-	TRBJ1-4	13	TRBV6-5	CASSRLESQKLFF	TGTGCCAGCAGCAGACTCGAGAGCCAAAAACTGTTTTTT
-	TRBD1	TRBJ2-7	16	TRBV4-2	CASSQDVGTGAYEQYF	TGTGCCAGCAGCCAAGATGTGGGGACAGGGGCCTACGAGCAGTACTTC
-	-	TRBJ1-1	15	TRBV7-8	CASSSDGGVNTEAFF	TGTGCCAGCAGCTCAGACGGGGGTGTGAACACTGAAGCTTTCTTT
once	TRBD2	TRBJ2-7	14	TRBV5-4	CASSQKRGSGEQYF	TGTGCCAGCAGCCAAAAGCGGGGTTCGGGGGAGCAGTACTTC
-	TRBD2	TRBJ2-2	14	TRBV11-3	CASSQTSGAGELFF	TGTGCCAGCAGCCAAACTAGCGGCGCTGGGGAGCTGTTTTTT
once	-	TRBJ1-1	15	TRBV4-3	CASSQELGVNTEAFF	TGCGCCAGCAGCCAAGAACTCGGGGTGAACACTGAAGCTTTCTTT
once	TRBD2	TRBJ2-4	14	TRBV5-1	CASSIRGGRDIQYF	TGCGCCAGCAGCATCCGGGGGGGCCGGGACATTCAGTACTTC
-	-	TRBJ2-2	13	TRBV19	CAPDRERTGELFF	TGTGCCCCCGATCGGGAGCGCACCGGGGAGCTGTTTTTT
-	TRBD1	TRBJ1-2	13	TRBV5-4	CASSSTGEYGYTF	TGTGCCAGCAGCTCTACAGGGGAGTATGGCTACACCTTC
-	TRBD1	TRBJ1-4	16	TRBV4-2	CASSQRSGGTNEKLFF	TGTGCCAGCAGCCAAAGATCAGGGGGGACTAATGAAAAACTGTTTTTT
-	-	TRBJ2-5	12	TRBV2	CASSESGETQYF	TGTGCCAGCAGTGAGTCGGGAGAGACCCAGTACTTC
-	-	TRBJ1-1	14	TRBV7-9	CASSSSGAERLAFF	TGTGCCAGCAGCTCCTCCGGGGCCGAGAGGTTAGCTTTCTTT
once	TRBD1	TRBJ2-3	14	TRBV5-1	CASSPGTGADTQYF	TGCGCCAGCAGCCCCGGGACAGGAGCAGATACGCAGTATTTT
-	-	TRBJ2-7	14	TRBV2	CASSEDGQGYEQYF	TGTGCCAGCAGTGAAGATGGTCAGGGCTACGAGCAGTACTTC
-	TRBD1	TRBJ1-2	15	TRBV6-6	CASSKTGSTNYGYTF	TGTGCCAGCAGTAAGACAGGGAGCACTAACTATGGCTACACCTTC
-	TRBD1	TRBJ1-1	17	TRBV11-2	CASSPARAGGAMVGAFF	TGTGCCAGCAGCCCAGCTCGGGCAGGGGGCGCGATGGTGGGAGCTTTCTTT
-	TRBD2	TRBJ2-7	15	TRBV28	CASTRPSGSSYEQYF	TGTGCCAGCACCCGCCCTAGCGGGAGCTCCTACGAGCAGTACTTC
-	-	TRBJ1-2	13	TRBV5-1	CASGREGSGGYTF	TGCGCCAGCGGCCGCGAGGGGTCGGGTGGCTACACCTTC
-	-	TRBJ2-5	15	TRBV7-2	CASSLDRGQRETQYF	TGTGCCAGCAGCTTAGACCGGGGGCAGAGGGAGACCCAGTACTTC
-	TRBD1	TRBJ1-3	15	TRBV19	CASSTTGGEGNTIYF	TGTGCCAGTAGTACGACAGGGGGCGAAGGAAACACCATATATTTT
-	TRBD2	TRBJ2-2	18	TRBV19	CASSSTSGSARNTGELFF	TGTGCCAGTAGCTCGACTAGCGGGAGCGCCAGAAACACCGGGGAGCTGTTTTTT
-	-	TRBJ2-1	15	TRBV9	CASSASTGYYNEQFF	TGTGCCAGCAGCGCCTCAACGGGATACTACAATGAGCAGTTCTTC
-	-	TRBJ2-1	15	TRBV19	CASSLDGRLYNEQFF	TGTGCCAGTAGTCTGGACGGGCGCCTCTACAATGAGCAGTTCTTC
-	-	TRBJ1-3	14	TRBV25-1	CASSESGSGNTIYF	TGTGCCAGCAGTGAATCTGGCTCTGGAAACACCATATATTTT
-	-	TRBJ2-2	16	TRBV11-3	CASSPRGGVGFGELFF	TGTGCCAGCAGCCCTAGAGGAGGGGTAGGATTCGGGGAGCTGTTTTTT
once	-	TRBJ1-3	16	TRBV2	CASSEGRANSGNTIYF	TGTGCCAGCAGTGAAGGCAGGGCGAACTCTGGAAACACCATATATTTT
medium-sized	-	TRBJ1-5	13	TRBV2	CASSEEGHQPQHF	TGTGCCAGCAGTGAAGAGGGCCATCAGCCCCAGCATTTT
-	-	TRBJ1-2	14	TRBV6-1	CASSEGTTNYGYTF	TGTGCCAGCAGTGAAGGGACGACTAACTATGGCTACACCTTC
few	TRBD1	TRBJ1-1	16	TRBV5-5	CASSPGQKIGRTEAFF	TGTGCCAGCAGCCCGGGACAGAAAATAGGTCGCACTGAAGCTTTCTTT
-	-	TRBJ1-1	13	TRBV10-3	CATDPNTGTEAFF	TGTGCCACCGATCCCAATACGGGCACTGAAGCTTTCTTT
once	TRBD1	TRBJ2-5	14	TRBV19	CASRRDRAQETQYF	TGTGCCAGTAGACGGGACAGGGCTCAAGAGACCCAGTACTTC
-	-	TRBJ2-3	15	TRBV7-3	CASSSTPTSTDTQYF	TGTGCCAGCAGCTCAACTCCCACTAGCACAGATACGCAGTATTTT
-	TRBD2	TRBJ2-1	14	TRBV19	CASSGGTSGYEQFF	TGTGCCAGTAGTGGGGGGACTAGCGGGTATGAGCAGTTCTTC
-	TRBD1	TRBJ2-1	16	TRBV5-4	CASSREMGQGYNEQFF	TGTGCCAGCAGCCGTGAGATGGGACAGGGCTACAATGAGCAGTTCTTC
-	-	TRBJ1-1	16	TRBV27	CASRREGWTANTEAFF	TGTGCCAGCAGACGTGAGGGGTGGACGGCGAACACTGAAGCTTTCTTT
-	-	TRBJ2-5	12	TRBV28	CASRRVRETQYF	TGTGCCAGCAGGAGGGTCCGAGAGACCCAGTACTTC
-	-	TRBJ2-7	13	TRBV6-6	CASCWDVSYEQYF	TGTGCCAGCTGCTGGGACGTCTCCTACGAGCAGTACTTC
-	TRBD2	TRBJ2-1	17	TRBV15	CATSRGPGLGPYNEQFF	TGTGCCACCAGCAGAGGCCCCGGACTAGGGCCCTACAATGAGCAGTTCTTC
-	-	TRBJ1-1	13	TRBV2	CASSSLRNTEAFF	TGTGCCAGCAGTTCGCTCCGGAACACTGAAGCTTTCTTT
-	TRBD1	TRBJ2-7	18	TRBV7-2	CASSLRAGAGGSSYEQYF	TGTGCCAGCAGCCTACGAGCTGGGGCAGGGGGAAGCTCCTACGAGCAGTACTTC